This is a list of T cell receptor beta chains from one sample in a study of T cell changes during pregnancy in multiple sclerosis. The repertoire was sequenced with immunoSEQ multiplex PCR; TCRdb's copy has only in-frame clones and lacks some. The sample consists of approximately 64,000 clones, 80% to 95% of them appearing once. Source: peripheral blood, taken in the second trimester of pregnancy. Every receptor here comes from a female donor in good health, enrolled as a control in a pregnancy study. The CDR3 runs from the conserved cysteine through the conserved F or W. A D gene is named only where the DNA matches it firmly. Clone size is not always given. Where it is, it says once, few, many or a class for expanded clones.

TRBJ2-7	-	TRBD1	TRBV7-3	TGTGCCAGCAGCCCCTCGGACAGGTCATACGAGCAGTACTTC	CASSPSDRSYEQYF
TRBJ2-1	-	-	TRBV5-1	TGCGCCAGCAGCTTGGACCAGGGTAACTACAATGAGCAGTTCTTC	CASSLDQGNYNEQFF
TRBJ1-1	-	TRBD1	TRBV7-9	TGTGCCAGCAGCGCTAGTTACAGGGGCCCTGAAGCTTTCTTT	CASSASYRGPEAFF
TRBJ2-7	-	-	TRBV6-5	TGTGCCAGCAGCCCGACAACCTACGAGCAGTACTTC	CASSPTTYEQYF
TRBJ2-5	-	-	TRBV28	TGTGCCAGCAAAGAGGCAGGGGGGAAAGAGACCCAGTACTTC	CASKEAGGKETQYF
TRBJ1-5	-	-	TRBV28	TGTGCCAGCAGTTCCCAGGGTTATCAGCCCCAGCATTTT	CASSSQGYQPQHF
TRBJ1-6	-	TRBD1	TRBV6-1	TGTGCCAGCAGTACCGGGACAGAGAATTCACCCCTCCACTTT	CASSTGTENSPLHF
TRBJ2-7	-	TRBD1	TRBV9	TGTGCCAGCAGCCAGAGACAGGGAGACTACGAGCAGTACTTC	CASSQRQGDYEQYF
TRBJ2-2	-	TRBD2	TRBV5-1	TGCGCCAGTCTACCCGGACTAGCGGGAGCCGGGGAGCTGTTTTTT	CASLPGLAGAGELFF
TRBJ1-1	-	-	TRBV10-3	TGTGCCATCAGTGATCCCGGAGTGAACACTGAAGCTTTCTTT	CAISDPGVNTEAFF
TRBJ1-3	once	-	TRBV6-5	TGTGCCAGCAGTTACGCAGGGCATGGAAACACCATATATTTT	CASSYAGHGNTIYF
TRBJ1-1	-	-	TRBV6-1	TGTGCCAGCAGTGAAGCCCGTTCCACTGAAGCTTTCTTT	CASSEARSTEAFF
TRBJ1-2	-	-	TRBV4-1	TGCGCCAGCAGCCCTCCGACGAAAGGACAGATCTTCTTC	CASSPPTKGQIFF
TRBJ1-6	-	TRBD1	TRBV7-9	TGTGCCAGCGGGCCTCGGACAGGACCTAATTCACCCCTCCACTTT	CASGPRTGPNSPLHF
TRBJ1-2	-	-	TRBV9	TGTGCCAGCTCCGCAGGGGAGGGTAGTAACTATGGCTACACCTTC	CASSAGEGSNYGYTF
TRBJ2-7	-	-	TRBV7-8	TGTGCCAGCAGCTTAGCCCCATACGAGCAGTACTTC	CASSLAPYEQYF
TRBJ2-7	-	TRBD2	TRBV4-1	TGCGCCAGCAGCCTCGGGACTAGCGGACTTAGGGAGCAGTACTTC	CASSLGTSGLREQYF
TRBJ1-1	-	-	TRBV5-6	TGTGCCAGCAGCTCCCGAGGACAGATAAAAGACACTGAAGCTTTCTTT	CASSSRGQIKDTEAFF
TRBJ2-1	-	TRBD2	TRBV7-7	TGTGCTAGCAGCCCCGGGACTAGCGGAGGAGATGAGCAGTTCTTC	CASSPGTSGGDEQFF
TRBJ2-1	-	TRBD2	TRBV14	TGTGCCAGCAGCCAAGATCGCGGGAGTTATCTTGCTGAGCAGTTCTTC	CASSQDRGSYLAEQFF
TRBJ2-7	once	-	TRBV5-4	TGTGCCAGCAGCGCAAGCGGCTCCTACGAGCAGTACTTC	CASSASGSYEQYF
TRBJ2-3	-	-	TRBV13	TGTGCCAGCAGCGAAACAGGGTTACCTAGCACAGATACGCAGTATTTT	CASSETGLPSTDTQYF
TRBJ2-7	-	-	TRBV5-1	TGCGCCAGCAGCTTGGAGGGGTCCTACGAGCAGTACTTC	CASSLEGSYEQYF
TRBJ2-7	once	TRBD2	TRBV10-2	TGCGCCAGCAGTGCTCCTACCCTTGGCGGGAGATACTCCTACGAGCAGTACTTC	CASSAPTLGGRYSYEQYF
TRBJ1-4	-	-	TRBV12-2	TGTGCAAGTCGCCGTTCTATGGGGCGAGAAAAACTGTTTTTT	CASRRSMGREKLFF
TRBJ1-1	-	-	TRBV2	TGTGCCAGCAGCCCGAGGACTGAAGCTTTCTTT	CASSPRTEAFF
TRBJ2-6	few	-	TRBV5-1	TGCGCCAGCAGCTTGGGGTATAGTTCTGGGGCCAACGTCCTGACTTTC	CASSLGYSSGANVLTF
TRBJ2-2	-	TRBD2	TRBV5-4	TGTGCCAGCGGGACTAGCGGGGCGAACACCGGGGAGCTGTTTTTT	CASGTSGANTGELFF
TRBJ1-1	-	TRBD1	TRBV9	TGTGCCAGCAGCCCATCGGGACAGGTATGGGACACTGAAGCTTTCTTT	CASSPSGQVWDTEAFF
TRBJ1-2	once	-	TRBV29-1	TGCAGCGTTGAAGATGCGGGGGGCCCCAACTATGGCTACACCTTC	CSVEDAGGPNYGYTF
TRBJ1-2	-	TRBD1	TRBV28	TGTGCCAGCAGTCCGGGAGGGACAGGGGGCGCTTATGGCTACACCTTC	CASSPGGTGGAYGYTF
TRBJ1-4	-	-	TRBV30	TGTGCCTGGAGTGGCGATGGTAACGAAAAACTGTTTTTT	CAWSGDGNEKLFF
TRBJ1-1	-	-	TRBV4-1	TGCGCCAGCAGCCAAGAGGCGACAGTGAACACTGAAGCTTTCTTT	CASSQEATVNTEAFF
TRBJ1-1	-	TRBD1	TRBV6-5	TGTGCCAGCAGAGGAGGGACAGGGGGGGAGAAAGCTTTCTTT	CASRGGTGGEKAFF
TRBJ2-5	once	TRBD1	TRBV7-9	TGTGCCAGCAGCCAGACAGAAGGACAGGGGCAAGAGACCCAGTACTTC	CASSQTEGQGQETQYF
TRBJ1-1	few	-	TRBV6-1	TGTGCCAGCAGTGAAGGCAGGTATGAAGCTTTCTTT	CASSEGRYEAFF
TRBJ1-4	once	TRBD1	TRBV6-1	TGTGCCAGCAGTGAAGCGGCAGGGGGCTCATTAACTAATGAAAAACTGTTTTTT	CASSEAAGGSLTNEKLFF
TRBJ2-7	few	-	TRBV6-1	TGTGCCAGCAGTGAAGAGGGGACTTCGAGCTGGGAGCAGTACTTC	CASSEEGTSSWEQYF
TRBJ2-5	-	TRBD1	TRBV23-1	TGCGCCAGCTCTTCCCGGGACAGTGGATCAGAGACCCAGTACTTC	CASSSRDSGSETQYF
TRBJ1-2	-	-	TRBV5-6	TGTGCCAGCAGCTGGGGGGGGGACAGCTACACCTTC	CASSWGGDSYTF
TRBJ2-7	-	-	TRBV11-1	TGTGCCAGCAGCTTTGGCTACACACAGGGCCTTCTGAACTACGAGCAGTACTTC	CASSFGYTQGLLNYEQYF
TRBJ2-5	-	-	TRBV6-5	TGTGCCAGCAGTATTCTCGGGGGGCTCCAAGAGACCCAGTACTTC	CASSILGGLQETQYF
TRBJ2-1	-	-	TRBV7-9	TGTGCCAGCAGCCCGACGGGCTACAATGAGCAGTTCTTC	CASSPTGYNEQFF
TRBJ2-3	-	TRBD1	TRBV18	TGTGCCAGCTCTCCCACAGGGGTCACAGATACGCAGTATTTT	CASSPTGVTDTQYF
TRBJ2-2	-	-	TRBV5-8	TGTGCCAGCAGCTTGTGGTTCTTCACAAGTAGGACACCGAACACCGGGGAGCTGTTTTTT	CASSLWFFTSRTPNTGELFF
TRBJ2-7	-	TRBD2	TRBV6-1	TGTGCCAGCAGTGAAGGGTCGGGAGGTTACGAGCAGTACTTC	CASSEGSGGYEQYF
TRBJ2-7	-	TRBD2	TRBV19	TGTGCCAGTAGTATAACCGGGACTAGTCCCTACGAGCAGTACTTC	CASSITGTSPYEQYF
TRBJ2-1	-	-	TRBV7-2	TGTGCCAGCAGCTTACAGGTGTACAATGAGCAGTTCTTC	CASSLQVYNEQFF
TRBJ2-7	-	-	TRBV6-5	TGTGCCAGCAGTCGGGGGACTTGGGACGAGCAGTACTTC	CASSRGTWDEQYF
TRBJ2-1	-	-	TRBV6-5	TGTGCCAGCAGAGGGGCAGGACCCTACAATGAGCAGTTCTTC	CASRGAGPYNEQFF
TRBJ2-7	-	TRBD1	TRBV28	TGTGCCAGCAGTTTATCTGTGACAGGGCCCTACGAGCAGTACTTC	CASSLSVTGPYEQYF
TRBJ2-5	-	TRBD1	TRBV25-1	TGTGCCAGCAGTAGGAGGGGGAGGACAGGGTTAGAGACCCAGTACTTC	CASSRRGRTGLETQYF
TRBJ2-7	once	-	TRBV6-5	TGTGCCAGCACCGGAAGAGGTGCTGGCTCCTACGAGCAGTACTTC	CASTGRGAGSYEQYF
TRBJ1-1	-	-	TRBV21-1	TGTGCCAGCAGGACGGGGGGGGACAGTTGGAACACTGAAGCTTTCTTT	CASRTGGDSWNTEAFF
TRBJ1-1	-	-	TRBV11-2	TGTGCCAGCAGCTTTAACAACCCTGAAGCTTTCTTT	CASSFNNPEAFF
TRBJ1-1	-	TRBD1	TRBV7-9	TGTGCCAGCAGCTCCGCGGGACAGGGGACGGTAGGAGCTTTCTTT	CASSSAGQGTVGAFF